Described below is a single T cell receptor (beta chain) sequence and its context. This sample stems from a study of T cell changes during pregnancy in multiple sclerosis. Libraries were prepared by immunoSEQ multiplex PCR; TCRdb keeps only in-frame clonotypes and omits some of them. The sample lists about 38,000 clones, 90% to 95% occurring once. The clonotype was recovered from a female donor in good health, enrolled as a control in a pregnancy study. The source material was CD4+ T cells from peripheral blood mononuclear cells, sampled in the third trimester of pregnancy.

CDR3 in DNA: TGTGCCAGCAGCGTGGGAGTCTCAGGTGAAGCTTTCTTT. This gives the protein CASSVGVSGEAFF. The rearrangement links TRBV9 to TRBJ1-1; D unclear. Germline loops: CDR1 SGDLS, CDR2 YYNGEE. This CDR3 has 13 amino acids. V lost 2 bases and J lost 7, with 12 bases in between.